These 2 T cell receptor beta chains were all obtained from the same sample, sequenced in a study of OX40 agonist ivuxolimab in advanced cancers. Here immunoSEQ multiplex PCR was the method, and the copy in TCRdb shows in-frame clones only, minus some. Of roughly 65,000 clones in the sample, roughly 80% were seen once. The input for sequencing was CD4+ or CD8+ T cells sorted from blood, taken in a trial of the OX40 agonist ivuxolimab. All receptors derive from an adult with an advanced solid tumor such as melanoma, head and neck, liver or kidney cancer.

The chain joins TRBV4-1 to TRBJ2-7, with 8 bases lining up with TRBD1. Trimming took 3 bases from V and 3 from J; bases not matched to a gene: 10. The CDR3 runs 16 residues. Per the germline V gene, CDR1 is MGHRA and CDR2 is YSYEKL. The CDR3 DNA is TGCGCCAGCAGCCAGCAGTTGGCAGGGGGCTACTACGAGCAGTACGTC. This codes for CASSQQLAGGYYEQYV.

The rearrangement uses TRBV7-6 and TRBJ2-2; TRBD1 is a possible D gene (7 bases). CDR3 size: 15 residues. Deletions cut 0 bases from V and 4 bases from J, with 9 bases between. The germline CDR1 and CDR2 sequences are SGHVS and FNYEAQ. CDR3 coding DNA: TGTGCCAGCAGCTTAGCCAGGGGGGTCACCGGGGAGCTGTTTTTT. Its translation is CASSLARGVTGELFF. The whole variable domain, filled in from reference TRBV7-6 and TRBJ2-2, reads GAGVSQSPRYKVTKRGQDVALRCDPISGHVSLYWYRQALGQGPEFLTYFNYEAQQDKSGLPNDRFSAERPEGSISTLTIQRTEQRDSAMYRCASSLARGVTGELFFGEGSRLTVL.